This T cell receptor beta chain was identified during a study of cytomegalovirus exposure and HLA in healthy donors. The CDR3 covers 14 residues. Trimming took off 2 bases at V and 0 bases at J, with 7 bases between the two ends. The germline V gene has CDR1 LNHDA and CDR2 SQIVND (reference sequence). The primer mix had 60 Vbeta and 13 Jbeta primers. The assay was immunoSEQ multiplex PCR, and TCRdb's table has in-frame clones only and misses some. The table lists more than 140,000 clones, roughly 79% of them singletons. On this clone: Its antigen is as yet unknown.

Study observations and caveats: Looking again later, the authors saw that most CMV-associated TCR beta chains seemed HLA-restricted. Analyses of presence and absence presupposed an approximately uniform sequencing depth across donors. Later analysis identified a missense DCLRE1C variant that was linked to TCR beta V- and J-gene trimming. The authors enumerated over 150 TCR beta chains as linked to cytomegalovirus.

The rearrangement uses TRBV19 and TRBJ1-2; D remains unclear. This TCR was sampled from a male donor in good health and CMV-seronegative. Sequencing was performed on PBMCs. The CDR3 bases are TGTGCCAGTAGTATATACAGAGCTAACTATGGCTACACCTTC. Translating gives CASSIYRANYGYTF.